Listed here are 5 T cell receptor beta chains from one sample, sequenced in a study of PD-1 blockade in classical Hodgkin lymphoma. Noted time point: newly diagnosed, previously untreated cHL patient sample. Using immunoSEQ multiplex PCR, the repertoire was profiled, and TCRdb retains in-frame clones only, with some absent. The sample consists of 15,000 or so clones, approximately 85% of them appearing once. Source material: peripheral blood mononuclear cells (PBMCs). Receptors originate from a human donor with classical Hodgkin lymphoma.

The chain joins TRBV19 to TRBJ1-1; 9 bases line up with TRBD1. Per germline, CDR1 LNHDA and CDR2 SQIVND (reference sequence). The CDR3 sequence is 14 residues long. Unmatched junction bases numbered 11, after V lost 10 bases and J lost 5 bases. CDR3 region: CATVLQGAGTEAFF. The CDR3, as DNA: TGTGCCACGGTATTACAGGGGGCCGGGACTGAAGCTTTCTTT.

The genes are TRBV10-3 and TRBJ2-2; a possible D gene is TRBD2 (6 bases). The ends were cut back, 7 bases at V and 4 bases at J, with 25 bases in the middle. The CDR3 loop spans 18 amino acids. The germline gives CDR1 ENHRY, CDR2 SYGVKD. CDR3 amino acids: CAINTRGWLDGGTGELFF. In nucleotides, the CDR3 is TGTGCCATCAACACCCGGGGGTGGCTAGACGGTGGCACCGGGGAGCTGTTTTTT.

About this clone: The same CDR3 can be traced to other DNA sequences in this sample. V gene TRBV5-1 combines with J gene TRBJ2-7; D remains unclear. This CDR3 spans 13 amino acids. Germline V gene lookup returns CDR1 SGHRS and CDR2 YFSETQ. V dropped 0 bases and J dropped 0 bases, with 4 bases sitting between them. The CDR3 DNA reads as TGCGCCAGCAGCTTGGCCTCCTCCTACGAGCAGTACTTC. Its protein is CASSLASSYEQYF.

J is TRBJ1-6 and V is TRBV11-2; 7 positions agree with TRBD1. The V gene's germline CDR1 is SGHAT and CDR2 FQNNGV. V shed 2 bases, J shed 8 bases, and the junction held 3 bases outside the gene matches. CDR3 size: 14 residues. DNA of the CDR3: TGTGCCAGCAGCTTAAGGGGGCCGGATTCACCCCTCCACTTT. It yields the protein CASSLRGPDSPLHF.

Only one count was recorded for this clone. V is TRBV2 and J is TRBJ2-5; TRBD2 matches at 7 bases. CDR3 size: 14 residues. V shed 6 bases, J shed 4 bases, and the junction held 8 bases outside the gene matches. Germline CDR1 SNHLY, CDR2 FYNNEI. CDR3: CASSRGSGAETQYF. In DNA form, the CDR3 reads TGTGCCAGCAGCCGCGGGAGTGGGGCAGAGACCCAGTACTTC.